The entry that follows covers one T cell receptor (beta chain) sequence. This entry belongs to a study of blood T cell repertoires in COVID-19. Original handling: From reference gene primer amplification, estimates of nucleated cell counts were derived. Libraries were prepared by immunoSEQ multiplex PCR; TCRdb keeps only in-frame clonotypes and omits some of them. V and J calls plus clone size are reproduced from that table; the DNA served to infer D and trimming. The profile shows about 160,000 clones, approximately 90% of them singletons. The material sequenced was peripheral blood. The TCR sequence derives from a man aged 45-65 years with acute or convalescent COVID-19.

The CDR3 loop is CASSRDRAGIYGYTF. In DNA, the CDR3 is TGTGCCAGCAGCCGAGACAGGGCGGGAATCTATGGCTACACCTTC. This chain uses TRBV3-1 (or the pseudogene TRBV3-2) with TRBJ1-2; TRBD1 aligns across 7 bases. The germline V gene has CDR1 LGHDT and CDR2 YNNKEL (reference sequence). The CDR3 runs 15 residues. J was trimmed by 4 bases and V by 4 bases; bases with no gene match: 9.